This TCR beta chain was found in a study of blood T cell repertoires in COVID-19. Whole-study context: Whether acute or convalescent, the COVID-19 samples came from the United States, Italy and Spain. T cells, B-cell-depleted T cells, or PBMCs provided the cDNA or gDNA that served as material.

Only one count was recorded for this clone. Per the study methods: Cell counts per sample came from amplifying reference gene primers. Assay used: immunoSEQ multiplex PCR; TCRdb lists only in-frame clones, some missing. V and J calls and clone size come straight from that table; D and trimming were deduced from the DNA. The profile shows hundreds of thousands of clones, just under 85% of them singletons. The germline V gene encodes CDR1 SGHRS and CDR2 YFSETQ. The CDR3 totals 16 residues. The V gene lost 0 bases and the J gene lost 0 bases, with 12 bases spanning the gap. Sequencing used peripheral blood. The clonotype comes from a woman older than 75 with acute or convalescent COVID-19. This chain uses TRBV5-1 with TRBJ1-2; no clear D gene. The CDR3 region has the DNA TGCGCCAGCAGCTTGGGGGTGTCGCAGGCTAACTATGGCTACACCTTC. This sequence encodes CASSLGVSQANYGYTF. Drawing the rest from reference TRBV5-1 and TRBJ1-2, the complete variable domain is KAGVTQTPRYLIKTRGQQVTLSCSPISGHRSVSWYQQTPGQGLQFLFEYFSETQRNKGNFPGRFSGRQFSNSRSEMNVSTLELGDSALYLCASSLGVSQANYGYTFGSGTRLTVV.